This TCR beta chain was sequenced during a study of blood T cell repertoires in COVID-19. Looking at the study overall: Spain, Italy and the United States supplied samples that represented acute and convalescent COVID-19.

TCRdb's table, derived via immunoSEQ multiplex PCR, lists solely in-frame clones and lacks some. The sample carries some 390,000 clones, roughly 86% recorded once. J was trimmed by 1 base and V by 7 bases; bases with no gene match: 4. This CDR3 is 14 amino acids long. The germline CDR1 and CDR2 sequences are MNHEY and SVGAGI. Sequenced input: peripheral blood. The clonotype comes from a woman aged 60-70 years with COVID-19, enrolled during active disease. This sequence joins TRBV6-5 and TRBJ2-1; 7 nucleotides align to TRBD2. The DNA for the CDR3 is TGTGCCAGCACCCCGGGGGGATCCTACAATGAGCAGTTCTTC. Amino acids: CASTPGGSYNEQFF.